These 25 T cell receptor beta chains were all obtained from the same sample, sequenced in a study of blood T cell repertoires in COVID-19. Assay used: immunoSEQ multiplex PCR; TCRdb lists only in-frame clones, some missing. This sample has 200,000 to 250,000 clones; about 88% occur once, and the top ten carry just under 1%. What was sequenced was peripheral blood. These receptors came from a man aged 35 to 55 with acute or convalescent COVID-19.

This chain joins TRBV6-1 and TRBJ1-4, with 10 positions matching TRBD1. CDR3 size: 16 residues. V was pared by 0 bases and J by 6 bases, with 4 bases of the junction left unmatched. Looked up from germline, CDR1 is MNHNS and CDR2 is SASEGT. Written as DNA, the CDR3 is TGTGCCAGCAGTGAAGCCCAGGGGACAGGGGATGAAAAACTGTTTTTT. Translated: CASSEAQGTGDEKLFF.

V usage is TRBV9 and J usage is TRBJ1-1; D gene uncertain. V lost 0 bases, J lost 4 bases, and 7 bases lay in between. The CDR3 sequence is 13 residues long. Germline V gene sequence: CDR1 SGDLS, CDR2 YYNGEE. The CDR3 sequence: CASSVGGFTEAFF. CDR3 bases: TGTGCCAGCAGCGTAGGAGGGTTCACTGAAGCTTTCTTT. Complete variable domain (other parts from reference TRBV9 and TRBJ1-1): DSGVTQTPKHLITATGQRVTLRCSPRSGDLSVYWYQQSLDQGLQFLIQYYNGEERAKGNILERFSAQQFPDLHSELNLSSLELGDSALYFCASSVGGFTEAFFGQGTRLTVV.

This chain uses TRBV6-6 with TRBJ2-6; D is undetermined. Germline V gene data show CDR1 as MNHNY and CDR2 as SVGAGI (reference sequence). V gave up 2 bases and J gave up 1 base, with 9 bases separating them. The CDR3 is 16 residues long. Written as DNA, the CDR3 is TGTGCCAGCAGTTACCTACAGAGTTCTGGGGCCAACGTCCTGACTTTC. Its protein is CASSYLQSSGANVLTF.

The chain joins TRBV5-1 to TRBJ1-1; possible D gene TRBD1, 5 bases. Germline CDR1 and CDR2: SGHRS and YFSETQ. Trimming left V 0 bases short and J 0 bases short, with 12 bases between. CDR3 size: 16 residues. The CDR3 region is CASSLEETEVNTEAFF. The CDR3, as DNA: TGCGCCAGCAGCTTGGAAGAGACAGAAGTGAACACTGAAGCTTTCTTT. The variable domain in full, with the rest retrieved from reference TRBV5-1 and TRBJ1-1, is KAGVTQTPRYLIKTRGQQVTLSCSPISGHRSVSWYQQTPGQGLQFLFEYFSETQRNKGNFPGRFSGRQFSNSRSEMNVSTLELGDSALYLCASSLEETEVNTEAFFGQGTRLTVV.

The chain combines TRBV18 with TRBJ2-1; 9 nucleotides agree with TRBD1. The germline V gene encodes CDR1 KGHSH and CDR2 LQKENI. The CDR3 has 17 amino acids. The V segment lost 3 bases and the J segment 5 bases; nucleotides outside the gene matches: 11. The CDR3: CASSPRIRDREHNEQFF. The CDR3, as DNA: TGTGCCAGCTCACCGCGAATCCGGGACAGGGAACACAATGAGCAGTTCTTC.

V and J are TRBV19 and TRBJ2-3; 7 bases align to TRBD2. V lost 4 bases to trimming and J lost 1 base; unmatched junction nucleotides: 5. CDR1 is LNHDA, CDR2 SQIVND, per germline (reference sequence). The CDR3 has 15 amino acids. The CDR3 DNA sequence: TGTGCCAGTAGTACCCCGGGGGGTCGCACAGATACGCAGTATTTT. This translates into CASSTPGGRTDTQYF.

This chain connects TRBV3-1 (or the pseudogene TRBV3-2) to TRBJ2-6; no clear D. CDR1 and CDR2 from the germline V gene are LGHDT and YNNKEL (reference sequence). Trimming shortened V by 8 bases and J by 2 bases, and 7 bases separated the two germline ends. This CDR3 contains 13 residues. This chain's CDR3 is CASGTAGANVLTF. The CDR3 DNA follows: TGTGCCAGCGGAACAGCTGGGGCCAACGTCCTGACTTTC.

The CDR3, as DNA: TGCAGCGTACGGACAGGGAACACCTACGAGCAGTACTTC. Its translation is CSVRTGNTYEQYF. The chain has TRBV29-1 and TRBJ2-7; TRBD1 agrees at 8 bases. The CDR3 consists of 13 residues. Germline V lookup: CDR1 SQVTM, CDR2 ANQGSEA. J gave up 2 bases and V 6 bases, and 6 bases lay outside the gene matches.

This chain links TRBV6-5 with TRBJ2-7; the D is unclear. CDR3 length: 12 residues. The germline CDR1 and CDR2 sequences are MNHEY and SVGAGI. V dropped 5 bases and J dropped 6 bases, with 11 bases sitting between them. The CDR3: CASSQPPGEQYF. In DNA form, the CDR3 reads TGTGCCAGCAGTCAACCCCCGGGCGAGCAGTACTTC.

This chain connects TRBV30 to TRBJ1-1; perhaps TRBD1 as D (6 bases). There are 16 residues in the CDR3. Germline CDR1 and CDR2: GTSNPN and SVGIG (reference sequence). V was pared by 8 bases and J by 0 bases, with 22 bases between. DNA of the CDR3: TGTGCCGGGGACTCCGGGAACAGGGCGATGAACACTGAAGCTTTCTTT. It translates to CAGDSGNRAMNTEAFF.

The sample holds a few counts of this clone. V and J are TRBV5-4 and TRBJ2-2, with 8 bases lining up with TRBD2. Germline CDR1 SGHNT, CDR2 YYREEE (reference sequence). J was trimmed by 3 bases and V by 1 base; bases with no gene match: 11. CDR3 size: 18 residues. DNA for the CDR3: TGTGCCAGCAGCTTGAAAACTAGCGGCGTAGGGGACACCGGGGAGCTGTTTTTT. Protein sequence: CASSLKTSGVGDTGELFF.

V gene TRBV5-6 combines with J gene TRBJ2-7, with 9 bases identical to TRBD1. Looked up from germline, CDR1 is SGHDT and CDR2 is YYEEEE. J was trimmed by 2 bases and V by 3 bases; bases with no gene match: 3. The CDR3 contains 14 residues. Here the CDR3 DNA reads TGTGCCAGCAGCTCCGGGACAGGGCCCTACGAGCAGTACTTC. Amino acids: CASSSGTGPYEQYF.

The rearrangement joins TRBV6-5 to TRBJ1-1, with 11 bases that match TRBD1. Germline V gives CDR1 MNHEY, CDR2 SVGAGI. The trim removed 6 bases at V and 5 bases at J, leaving 5 bases unmatched. The CDR3 loop spans 14 amino acids. CDR3 coding DNA: TGTGCCAGCAGCTATGGACAGGGGGCGACTGAAGCTTTCTTT. This encodes CASSYGQGATEAFF.

V and J are TRBV5-4 and TRBJ1-6; tentatively, D is TRBD1 (5 bases). The V gene lost 5 bases and the J gene lost 7 bases, with 19 bases spanning the gap. The CDR3 runs to 16 residues. CDR1 and CDR2 (germline): SGHNT, YYREEE (reference sequence). CDR3 loop: CASRETSGGSNSPLHF. The CDR3 region has the DNA TGTGCCAGCAGAGAGACGTCCGGGGGGTCGAATTCACCCCTCCACTTT.

The CDR3 bases are TGTGCCAGCAGCTTAGAAGGGGGCACTGAAGCTTTCTTT. Its protein is CASSLEGGTEAFF. The V gene is TRBV7-9, the J gene TRBJ1-1; D perhaps matches TRBD1 (6 bases). V dropped 1 base and J dropped 4 bases, with 7 bases sitting between them. The germline V gene encodes CDR1 SEHNR and CDR2 FQNEAQ (reference sequence). The CDR3 runs to 13 residues.

The V gene is TRBV7-9, the J gene TRBJ1-6, with D uncertain. Deletions cut 2 bases from V and 13 bases from J, with 12 bases between. The CDR3 spans 13 residues. The germline V gene has CDR1 SEHNR and CDR2 FQNEAQ (reference sequence). This CDR3 is CASSLIESDPLHF. The CDR3 DNA follows: TGTGCCAGCAGCTTAATAGAAAGCGACCCCCTCCACTTT.

The chain joins TRBV11-3 to TRBJ2-5; 7 bases agree with TRBD1. This CDR3 comprises 14 residues. V dropped 3 bases and J dropped 1; count of bases not matched to a gene: 2. Per the germline V gene, CDR1 is SGHNT and CDR2 is YENEEA. For the CDR3, the DNA is TGTGCCAGCAGCTTCGGGACAGTCCAAGAGACCCAGTACTTC. It specifies CASSFGTVQETQYF.

The V and J genes are TRBV5-4 and TRBJ1-6, with D perhaps TRBD1 (6 bases). V dropped 4 bases and J dropped 8 bases, with 16 bases sitting between them. Germline V gene sequence: CDR1 SGHNT, CDR2 YYREEE (reference sequence). The CDR3 covers 15 residues. The DNA of the CDR3 is TGTGCCAGCAGCACACGGACAGCCATGGATTCACCCCTCCACTTT. Translation: CASSTRTAMDSPLHF.

The V gene is TRBV11-3, the J gene TRBJ1-3; D gene uncertain. Germline V lookup: CDR1 SGHNT, CDR2 YENEEA. This CDR3 contains 15 residues. Trimming removed 3 bases at V and 4 bases at J, with 13 bases between. This CDR3 reads CASSFVGFWGNTIYF. CDR3 DNA sequence: TGTGCCAGCAGCTTTGTCGGTTTTTGGGGAAACACCATATATTTT.

This chain uses TRBV6-5 with TRBJ1-1; D gene uncertain. The germline CDR1 and CDR2 sequences are MNHEY and SVGAGI. V lost 2 bases to trimming and J lost 8 bases, with 9 bases between them. CDR3 length: 12 amino acids. The CDR3 DNA reads as TGTGCCAGCAGTTACGCGGGTAGGGAAGCTTTCTTT. Amino acids: CASSYAGREAFF.

The chain combines TRBV30 with TRBJ1-4; TRBD1 might be the D (5 bases). V dropped 4 bases and J dropped 0 bases, with 15 bases sitting between them. CDR3 length: 16 residues. The V gene's germline CDR1 is GTSNPN and CDR2 SVGIG (reference sequence). CDR3 protein: CAWKQASFPTNEKLFF. The CDR3 coding sequence is TGTGCCTGGAAACAGGCTTCCTTCCCAACTAATGAAAAACTGTTTTTT.

The chain links TRBV10-3 to TRBJ1-5; the match to TRBD1 covers 7 bases. The CDR3 has 15 amino acids. The trim removed 2 bases at V and 6 bases at J, leaving 7 bases unmatched. CDR1 ENHRY and CDR2 SYGVKD come from the germline V gene. CDR3 DNA: TGTGCCATCAGTGAGACAGGACAGGCTGTTCAGCCCCAGCATTTT. Encoded protein: CAISETGQAVQPQHF.

The V call is TRBV5-8, the J call TRBJ1-6; tentatively, D is TRBD1 (5 bases). Germline CDR1 SGHTS, CDR2 YDEGEE. This CDR3 is built from 13 residues. V lost 3 bases and J lost 7, with 8 bases in between. The CDR3 here is CASSYRGNSPLHF. The CDR3 DNA reads TGTGCCAGCAGCTACCGGGGGAATTCACCCCTCCACTTT.

The chain recombines TRBV7-6 with TRBJ2-5; a possible D gene is TRBD2 (7 bases). The V gene lost 5 bases and the J gene lost 1 base, with 11 bases spanning the gap. This CDR3 spans 14 amino acids. Germline CDR1 is SGHVS and CDR2 is FNYEAQ. The CDR3 DNA reads as TGTGCCAGCAGCGAAGGGGGGGCCCAAGAGACCCAGTACTTC. Translation: CASSEGGAQETQYF.

The chain employs TRBV5-5 and TRBJ1-5, with 10 bases identical to TRBD1. This CDR3 is built from 15 residues. CDR1 is SGHKS and CDR2 is YYEKEE in the germline V gene (reference sequence). The ends lost 3 bases at V and 7 bases at J; junction bases unmatched: 7. CDR3 region: CASSSGTGESQPQHF. The CDR3 DNA reads TGTGCCAGCAGCTCCGGGACAGGGGAGAGCCAGCCCCAGCATTTT. Full variable domain (missing parts from reference TRBV5-5 and TRBJ1-5): DAGVTQSPTHLIKTRGQQVTLRCSPISGHKSVSWYQQVLGQGPQFIFQYYEKEERGRGNFPDRFSARQFPNYSSELNVNALLLGDSALYLCASSSGTGESQPQHFGDGTRLSIL.